The 21 T cell receptor beta chains below all came from one sample that was sequenced in a study of blood T cell repertoires in COVID-19. The data were produced by immunoSEQ multiplex PCR, yet TCRdb's version contains in-frame clones alone and is incomplete. The sample holds roughly 200,000 clones, 88% seen once. Input material: peripheral blood. Receptor source: a man in his 70s with acute or convalescent COVID-19.

A note on this clone: A single base separates this from a much larger clone, so it may be a read error. This sequence joins TRBV11-2 and TRBJ1-1; 9 positions match TRBD1. Germline assignment: CDR1 SGHAT and CDR2 FQNNGV. V was pared by 5 bases and J by 3 bases, with 4 bases of the junction left unmatched. The CDR3 runs to 14 residues. The CDR3 reads CASSGRTGDTEAFF. The CDR3 DNA sequence: TGTGCCAGCAGCGGTCGGACAGGGGACACTGAAGCTTTCTTT.

The gene calls are TRBV6-5 and TRBJ1-1; a weak D match, TRBD1 (6 bases). This CDR3 region has 15 residues. Germline assignment: CDR1 MNHEY and CDR2 SVGAGI. V lost 5 bases and J lost 5, with 18 bases in between. The CDR3 is CASSPRRQVFTEAFF. The CDR3 DNA follows: TGTGCCAGCAGTCCCCGTAGACAGGTTTTTACTGAAGCTTTCTTT.

CDR3 in DNA: TGTGCCAGCAGCCAGACAGGGGGCAGCTACAATGAGCAGTTCTTC. Protein sequence: CASSQTGGSYNEQFF. The chain has TRBV28 and TRBJ2-1, with 10 bases identical to TRBD1. The CDR3 is made up of 15 amino acids. Trimming took 6 bases from V and 3 from J; bases not matched to a gene: 5. Germline CDR1 is MDHEN and CDR2 is SYDVKM.

This clone has a handful of counts. The chain recombines TRBV7-9 with TRBJ1-1; 7 nucleotides line up with TRBD1. This CDR3 is built from 13 residues. From germline, CDR1 is SEHNR and CDR2 FQNEAQ (reference sequence). With 5 bases clipped from V and 5 bases from J, the junction kept 5 bases outside the gene matches. As DNA, the CDR3 is TGTGCCAGCAGCCGACAGGGACTTACTGAAGCTTTCTTT. Translating it yields CASSRQGLTEAFF.

This chain connects TRBV29-1 to TRBJ2-1; a possible D gene is TRBD1 (5 bases). V lost 3 bases to trimming and J lost 7 bases, with 10 bases between them. The CDR3 spans 12 residues. Germline lookup yields CDR1 SQVTM and CDR2 ANQGSEA. CDR3 residues: CSVEPRVNEQFF. The CDR3 DNA reads TGCAGCGTTGAGCCCAGGGTGAATGAGCAGTTCTTC.

The CDR3 DNA is TGTGCCAGCAGCGGGCCGAATCAGCCCCAGCATTTT. Protein product: CASSGPNQPQHF. J is TRBJ1-5 and V is TRBV5-4; no clear D. The CDR3 has 12 amino acids. Between the trimmed V and J ends, which lost 4 bases and 4 bases, there was a span of 6 bases. Germline lookup yields CDR1 SGHNT and CDR2 YYREEE (reference sequence).

The chain combines TRBV9 with TRBJ2-1; 10 positions match TRBD2. The junction had 4 bases not matched to a gene; V was cut back by 0 bases and J by 1 base. The CDR3 has 17 residues. Germline assignment: CDR1 SGDLS and CDR2 YYNGEE. The CDR3 DNA reads as TGTGCCAGCAGCGTAGGGAATAGCGGGAGGTCCTACAATGAGCAGTTCTTC. It codes for CASSVGNSGRSYNEQFF.

The genes are TRBV19 and TRBJ1-5; D ambiguous. Germline CDR1 reads LNHDA; CDR2 reads SQIVND (reference sequence). The V end lost 6 bases, the J end lost 0 bases, and 12 bases lay between the germline ends. This CDR3 is 15 amino acids long. In DNA form, the CDR3 reads TGTGCCAGTAGACTGAGGAGGAATAGCAATCAGCCCCAGCATTTT. Translating it yields CASRLRRNSNQPQHF.

The V and J genes are TRBV3-1 (or the pseudogene TRBV3-2) and TRBJ2-7; TRBD2 agrees at 10 bases. The CDR3 spans 13 residues. V lost 3 bases to trimming and J lost 5 bases; unmatched junction nucleotides: 1. Germline V gene lookup returns CDR1 LGHDT and CDR2 YNNKEL (reference sequence). CDR3 in amino acids: CASSHLAGDEQYF. The CDR3 coding sequence is TGTGCCAGCAGCCATCTAGCGGGAGACGAGCAGTACTTC.

This sequence joins TRBV11-1 and TRBJ2-5; D is possibly TRBD1 (7 bases). The V gene lost 5 bases and the J gene lost 5 bases, with 18 bases spanning the gap. The CDR3 totals 15 residues. Per the germline V gene, CDR1 is SGHAT and CDR2 is FQDESV (reference sequence). DNA of the CDR3: TGTGCCAGCAGCCGTCATCCAGGGGGGCGGGAGACCCAGTACTTC. As protein: CASSRHPGGRETQYF. Supplemented by reference TRBV11-1 and TRBJ2-5, the full variable domain reads EAEVAQSPRYKITEKSQAVAFWCDPISGHATLYWYRQILGQGPELLVQFQDESVVDDSQLPKDRFSAERLKGVDSTLKIQPAELGDSAMYLCASSRHPGGRETQYFGPGTRLLVL.

Notes on this clone: This CDR3 is also generated by other DNA sequences in the sample. This chain connects TRBV18 to TRBJ2-3, with D possibly being TRBD1 (6 bases). CDR1 KGHSH and CDR2 LQKENI come from the germline V gene. Trimming removed 1 base at V and 1 base at J, with 6 bases between. This CDR3 comprises 14 residues. CDR3 in DNA: TGTGCCAGCTCACCACGACAGGGCACAGATACGCAGTATTTT. Its translation: CASSPRQGTDTQYF.

The gene calls are TRBV5-8 and TRBJ1-5, with D possibly being TRBD1 (5 bases). V dropped 4 bases and J dropped 8 bases, with 13 bases sitting between them. This CDR3 contains 13 residues. Looked up from germline, CDR1 is SGHTS and CDR2 is YDEGEE. The CDR3 is CASSPMGQEPQHF. In DNA form, the CDR3 reads TGTGCCAGCAGCCCTATGGGGCAGGAGCCCCAGCATTTT.

This chain joins TRBV30 and TRBJ1-2; D possibly corresponds to TRBD1 (6 bases). CDR1 is GTSNPN, CDR2 SVGIG, per germline (reference sequence). Trimming cost V 0 bases and J 7 bases, with 12 bases left between them. The CDR3 runs 13 residues. In nucleotides, the CDR3 is TGTGCCTGGAGTGTCGGGGGGCTGAGTGGCTACACCTTC. This sequence encodes CAWSVGGLSGYTF.

The chain employs TRBV28 and TRBJ1-6; 9 nucleotides agree with TRBD1. Trimming cost V 11 bases and J 6 bases; bases outside gene matches: 2. The CDR3 runs 12 residues. Germline values: CDR1 MDHEN, CDR2 SYDVKM. This chain's CDR3 is CAAGQGNSPLHF. The CDR3 DNA is TGTGCCGCGGGACAGGGTAATTCACCCCTCCACTTT.

The chain combines TRBV9 with TRBJ1-2; weak D call: TRBD1 (6 bases). CDR3 length: 15 amino acids. Germline V gene data show CDR1 as SGDLS and CDR2 as YYNGEE. With 4 bases removed from V and 4 bases from J, the gap between germline ends came to 17 bases. CDR3 amino acids: CASSSGTGISYGYTF. CDR3 nucleotides: TGTGCCAGCAGCTCCGGAACAGGGATCTCCTATGGCTACACCTTC. The full variable domain, with the rest looked up from reference TRBV9 and TRBJ1-2, is DSGVTQTPKHLITATGQRVTLRCSPRSGDLSVYWYQQSLDQGLQFLIQYYNGEERAKGNILERFSAQQFPDLHSELNLSSLELGDSALYFCASSSGTGISYGYTFGSGTRLTVV.

The chain couples TRBV15 to TRBJ2-3, with 7 positions matching TRBD1. Germline trimming cut 5 bases from V and 7 bases from J; bases unmatched to any gene: 12. This CDR3 has 15 amino acids. Germline CDR1 LNHNV, CDR2 YYDKDF (reference sequence). CDR3 in DNA: TGTGCCACCAGCTCACCCCGGACAGGTTCACATACGCAGTATTTT. This codes for CATSSPRTGSHTQYF.

A single count supports this clone. V and J are TRBV24-1 and TRBJ2-3; TRBD1 might be the D (6 bases). Germline V gene sequence: CDR1 KGHDR, CDR2 SFDVKD. Trimming shortened V by 3 bases and J by 0 bases, and 18 bases separated the two germline ends. The CDR3 sequence is 18 residues long. The CDR3 DNA follows: TGTGCCACCAGTGATCCCACCGGGGACAACTTAAGCACAGATACGCAGTATTTT. This gives the protein CATSDPTGDNLSTDTQYF.

This clone has a handful of counts. V usage is TRBV5-4 and J usage is TRBJ1-2; TRBD1 aligns across 12 bases. CDR3 size: 16 residues. J was trimmed by 3 bases and V by 5 bases; bases with no gene match: 8. Germline CDR1 reads SGHNT; CDR2 reads YYREEE (reference sequence). In DNA, the CDR3 is TGTGCCAGCAGGGATGAGGGACAGGGGGCACACTATGGCTACACCTTC. It encodes CASRDEGQGAHYGYTF.

The V gene is TRBV24-1, the J gene TRBJ2-3; a weak D match, TRBD1 (6 bases). CDR1 and CDR2 (germline): KGHDR, SFDVKD. This CDR3 contains 14 residues. V was pared by 6 bases and J by 2 bases, with 11 bases between. Written as DNA, the CDR3 is TGTGCCACCAGTCCCGGGACACCCACAGATACGCAGTATTTT. Protein product: CATSPGTPTDTQYF.

This sequence joins TRBV4-1 and TRBJ1-1, with D possibly matching TRBD1 (6 bases). Germline V lookup: CDR1 MGHRA, CDR2 YSYEKL. CDR3 length: 16 amino acids. V was clipped by 4 bases and J by 2 bases, with 17 bases between them. The chain's CDR3 is CASSPTQGMGNTEAFF. DNA for the CDR3: TGCGCCAGCAGCCCAACTCAGGGGATGGGTAACACTGAAGCTTTCTTT.

The rearrangement joins TRBV24-1 to TRBJ2-3, with TRBD1 matching over 7 bases. Germline assignment: CDR1 KGHDR and CDR2 SFDVKD. V trimming: 3 bases; J trimming: 0 bases; junction bases outside the gene matches: 2. This CDR3 has 15 amino acids. This chain's CDR3 is CATSDVTGSTDTQYF. The CDR3 DNA reads TGTGCCACCAGTGATGTGACAGGGAGCACAGATACGCAGTATTTT.